The next 29 T cell receptor beta chains were all read from a single sample in a study of cytomegalovirus exposure and HLA in healthy donors. The method was immunoSEQ multiplex PCR; TCRdb's version includes in-frame clones alone and lacks a portion of them. The sample lists roughly 80,000 clones; about nine tenths were seen once. The sequencing sample was made of PBMCs. The origin of the receptors is a man younger than 40 in good health and CMV-seronegative.

The CDR3 sequence: CASSLFQGSYNEQFF. CDR3 DNA sequence: TGTGCCAGCAGTTTATTTCAGGGATCCTACAATGAGCAGTTCTTC. The chain uses TRBV28 and TRBJ2-1, with D perhaps matching TRBD1 (5 bases). Germline V lookup: CDR1 MDHEN, CDR2 SYDVKM. The germline V and J ends were trimmed by 1 base and 1 base, with 8 bases remaining between them. This CDR3 has 15 residues.

The chain joins TRBV21-1 to TRBJ2-7; the table's D gene call, TRBD2, was not cross checked with the DNA. TRBV21-1 is shown as a pseudogene. This CDR3 is built from 15 residues. For the CDR3, the DNA is TGTGCCAGCAGCAGAAAGGCGGAACCTCTCTACGAGCAGTACTTC. Amino acid sequence: CASSRKAEPLYEQYF.

V gene TRBV7-9 combines with J gene TRBJ1-1; the D gene is possibly TRBD1 (5 bases). Germline V gene lookup returns CDR1 SEHNR and CDR2 FQNEAQ (reference sequence). The CDR3 has 14 residues. Trimming pared 1 base from V and 1 base from J, leaving 7 bases between. CDR3 nucleotides: TGTGCCAGCAGCTTAGGGGGCAGGAACACTGAAGCTTTCTTT. Translated, it gives CASSLGGRNTEAFF.

This clone appeared a few times. This chain joins TRBV6-1 and TRBJ2-1; 7 bases map to TRBD2. CDR3 length equals 18 residues. Germline-derived CDR1 and CDR2 are MNHNS and SASEGT. Germline trimming cut 1 base from V and 6 bases from J; bases unmatched to any gene: 15. CDR3 DNA: TGTGCCAGCAGTGAAGTTTCTATACGGACTAGATCTGTCAATGAGCAGTTCTTC. Encoded protein: CASSEVSIRTRSVNEQFF.

V usage is TRBV5-4 and J usage is TRBJ2-7; D gene unclear. The V gene lost 3 bases and the J gene lost 2 bases, with 12 bases spanning the gap. Germline CDR1 is SGHNT and CDR2 is YYREEE (reference sequence). The CDR3 covers 14 residues. DNA for the CDR3: TGTGCCAGCAGCTCGCGGCGGCAGACCTACGAGCAGTACTTC. Translated: CASSSRRQTYEQYF.

The rearrangement links TRBV5-1 to TRBJ1-3, with TRBD1 matching 9 bases. From germline, CDR1 is SGHRS and CDR2 YFSETQ. The CDR3 spans 15 residues. V was clipped by 2 bases and J by 3 bases; unmatched bases: 3. The CDR3 protein is CASSLQGAGGNTIYF. The CDR3 region has the DNA TGCGCCAGCAGCTTACAGGGGGCAGGTGGAAACACCATATATTTT.

Details on this clone: This sample includes further DNA sequences coding for the same CDR3. The chain joins TRBV27 to TRBJ1-5; a weak D match, TRBD1 (5 bases). The CDR3 extends over 15 amino acids. V gave up 3 bases and J gave up 0 bases, with 9 bases separating them. In germline, CDR1 is MNHEY, CDR2 SMNVEV (reference sequence). The DNA of the CDR3 is TGTGCCAGCAGTTTGGGGGGGGGTAGCAATCAGCCCCAGCATTTT. Residues: CASSLGGGSNQPQHF.

This chain uses TRBV15 with TRBJ2-2; D not certain. Trimming left V 0 bases short and J 1 base short, with 12 bases between. Germline loops: CDR1 LNHNV, CDR2 YYDKDF (reference sequence). CDR3 length: 17 amino acids. The CDR3 reads CATSRDLGPLNTGELFF. CDR3 coding DNA: TGTGCCACCAGCAGAGATCTAGGCCCTTTGAACACCGGGGAGCTGTTTTTT.

V is TRBV18 and J is TRBJ2-2; 10 positions match TRBD2. The germline CDR1 and CDR2 sequences are KGHSH and LQKENI. V trimming: 6 bases; J trimming: 6 bases; junction bases outside the gene matches: 4. There are 14 residues in the CDR3. The CDR3 bases are TGTGCCAGCTCCGGGACTAGCGCTTCCGGGGAGCTGTTTTTT. Residues: CASSGTSASGELFF.

This clone was picked up a small number of times. This CDR3 is CASSPIDYEQYF. DNA of the CDR3: TGTGCCAGCAGCCCCATAGACTACGAGCAGTACTTC. The chain employs TRBV7-9 and TRBJ2-7; D remains unclear. Germline CDR1 is SEHNR and CDR2 is FQNEAQ (reference sequence). V lost 5 bases and J lost 3, with 8 bases in between. The CDR3 is made up of 12 amino acids.

J is TRBJ1-1 and V is TRBV14; D remains unclear. V was clipped by 4 bases and J by 5 bases, with 11 bases between them. CDR3 length: 13 amino acids. Germline CDR1 is SGHDN and CDR2 is FVKESK. The CDR3, as DNA: TGTGCCAGCAGCCCCCGACTAGGGACTGAAGCTTTCTTT. Amino acid sequence: CASSPRLGTEAFF.

The gene calls are TRBV19 and TRBJ1-2, with D unresolved. V lost 3 bases to trimming and J lost 3 bases, with 11 bases between them. CDR1 is LNHDA and CDR2 is SQIVND in the germline V gene (reference sequence). The CDR3 runs 14 residues. The CDR3 DNA reads as TGTGCCAGTAGTATCTCCGCCCGGGACTATGGCTACACCTTC. Protein sequence: CASSISARDYGYTF.

This chain links TRBV29-1 with TRBJ1-1; the D is unclear. Per the germline V gene, CDR1 is SQVTM and CDR2 is ANQGSEA. The length of the CDR3 is 13 residues. Trimming cost V 4 bases and J 0 bases, with 9 bases left between them. CDR3 coding DNA: TGCAGCGTTGCACTGATTATGAACACTGAAGCTTTCTTT. It codes for CSVALIMNTEAFF.

This chain links TRBV5-1 with TRBJ2-7; 7 bases agree with TRBD1. Germline values: CDR1 SGHRS, CDR2 YFSETQ. The V segment lost 3 bases and the J segment 3 bases; nucleotides outside the gene matches: 6. This CDR3 is 14 amino acids long. The CDR3 loop reads CASSYDREHYEQYF. CDR3 DNA sequence: TGCGCCAGCAGCTACGACAGGGAACACTACGAGCAGTACTTC.

J is TRBJ2-7 and V is TRBV10-1; TRBD1 aligns across 10 bases. V lost 3 bases to trimming and J lost 6 bases; unmatched junction nucleotides: 8. The CDR3 consists of 15 residues. Germline V gives CDR1 WNHNN, CDR2 SYGVQD (reference sequence). CDR3 sequence reads: CASSDRDRGKSEQYF. The CDR3 DNA sequence: TGCGCCAGCAGTGATCGGGACAGGGGAAAAAGCGAGCAGTACTTC.

V gene TRBV6-1 combines with J gene TRBJ1-4, with D hard to call. The CDR3 is 15 amino acids. The germline V gene encodes CDR1 MNHNS and CDR2 SASEGT. Trimming removed 0 bases at V and 1 base at J, with 6 bases between. Here the CDR3 reads CASSEARVTNEKLFF. In DNA form, the CDR3 reads TGTGCCAGCAGTGAAGCCCGGGTAACTAATGAAAAACTGTTTTTT.

V gene TRBV18 combines with J gene TRBJ2-1, with D perhaps TRBD1 (6 bases). The CDR3 consists of 12 residues. V lost 3 bases to trimming and J lost 9 bases, with 9 bases between them. Germline V gene sequence: CDR1 KGHSH, CDR2 LQKENI. The CDR3 protein is CASSPTGTEQFF. In nucleotides, the CDR3 is TGTGCCAGCTCACCCACAGGGACTGAGCAGTTCTTC.

This chain connects TRBV7-9 to TRBJ2-3; 7 nucleotides align to TRBD2. CDR3 length equals 16 residues. The V segment lost 1 base and the J segment 3 bases; nucleotides outside the gene matches: 7. The germline gives CDR1 SEHNR, CDR2 FQNEAQ (reference sequence). The CDR3 nucleotides are TGTGCCAGCAGCTTAGTGGCGGGAGACGGGACAGATACGCAGTATTTT. Its protein product is CASSLVAGDGTDTQYF.

The chain carries TRBV20-1 and TRBJ2-1; D unresolved. The CDR3 contains 10 residues. Per the germline V gene, CDR1 is DFQATT and CDR2 is SNEGSKA (reference sequence). V was shortened by 5 bases and J by 8 bases, with 7 bases between the two germline ends. The CDR3 DNA reads as TGCAGTGCTGGTAGAGATGAGCAGTTCTTC. Its translation: CSAGRDEQFF.

The V call is TRBV19, the J call TRBJ2-7, with D uncertain. Per germline, CDR1 LNHDA and CDR2 SQIVND (reference sequence). This CDR3 spans 16 amino acids. Deletions cut 1 base from V and 3 bases from J, with 16 bases between. CDR3 sequence: CASSIAPPSNHYEQYF. CDR3 DNA: TGTGCCAGTAGTATAGCCCCCCCAAGCAACCACTACGAGCAGTACTTC. The entire variable domain, with the rest obtained from reference TRBV19 and TRBJ2-7, is as follows: DGGITQSPKYLFRKEGQNVTLSCEQNLNHDAMYWYRQDPGQGLRLIYYSQIVNDFQKGDIAEGYSVSREKKESFPLTVTSAQKNPTAFYLCASSIAPPSNHYEQYFGPGTRLTVT.

The table lists this clone with a count of one. V is TRBV7-8 and J is TRBJ2-7; D possibly corresponds to TRBD1 (6 bases). The CDR3 covers 17 residues. Trimming took off 4 bases at V and 3 bases at J, with 22 bases between the two ends. Germline CDR1 is SGHVS and CDR2 is FQNEAQ. Here the CDR3 DNA reads TGTGCCAGCAGCTCTACTTCGTACAGGGACGGTATCTACGAGCAGTACTTC. It yields the protein CASSSTSYRDGIYEQYF.

This sequence joins TRBV28 and TRBJ1-1; no definite D call. CDR1 MDHEN and CDR2 SYDVKM come from the germline V gene. The V end was cut by 4 bases, the J end by 0 bases, with 9 bases between. The CDR3 length is 14 residues. For the CDR3, the DNA is TGTGCCAGCAGTTCTGGGCTACTGAACACTGAAGCTTTCTTT. It is translated as CASSSGLLNTEAFF.

The CDR3 bases are TGTGCCAGCAGTCCGTCCCTTCGCTACGAGCAGTACTTC. Its translation: CASSPSLRYEQYF. The chain recombines TRBV28 with TRBJ2-7; no firm D call. This CDR3 spans 13 amino acids. Trimming cost V 5 bases and J 3 bases, with 11 bases left between them. Germline values: CDR1 MDHEN, CDR2 SYDVKM.

V and J are TRBV5-5 and TRBJ1-6, with a possible D match to TRBD1 (5 bases). CDR3 size: 16 residues. The V and J ends lost 0 bases and 8 bases respectively, with 15 bases between them. CDR1 is SGHKS and CDR2 is YYEKEE in the germline V gene (reference sequence). The chain's CDR3 is CASSLGWGGGDSPLHF. The CDR3 bases are TGTGCCAGCAGCTTGGGTTGGGGCGGCGGTGATTCACCCCTCCACTTT. Based on the CDR3 plus reference TRBV5-5 and TRBJ1-6, the full variable domain is DAGVTQSPTHLIKTRGQQVTLRCSPISGHKSVSWYQQVLGQGPQFIFQYYEKEERGRGNFPDRFSARQFPNYSSELNVNALLLGDSALYLCASSLGWGGGDSPLHFGNGTRLTVT.

This sequence joins TRBV5-1 and TRBJ2-7; 10 bases align to TRBD2. The CDR3 sequence is 16 residues long. Germline-derived CDR1 and CDR2 are SGHRS and YFSETQ. With 2 bases clipped from V and 5 bases from J, the junction kept 10 bases outside the gene matches. CDR3 sequence (DNA): TGCGCCAGCAGCTTATATGGGGCTAGCGGGAGCCACGAGCAGTACTTC. It encodes CASSLYGASGSHEQYF.

This chain links TRBV19 with TRBJ1-2, with D unresolved. V was shortened by 3 bases and J by 0 bases, with 11 bases between the two germline ends. Germline V gene lookup returns CDR1 LNHDA and CDR2 SQIVND (reference sequence). CDR3 size: 15 residues. The CDR3 spells CASSMSGLANYGYTF. In nucleotides, the CDR3 is TGTGCCAGTAGTATGTCGGGATTAGCTAACTATGGCTACACCTTC. The whole variable domain, remainder taken from reference TRBV19 and TRBJ1-2, is DGGITQSPKYLFRKEGQNVTLSCEQNLNHDAMYWYRQDPGQGLRLIYYSQIVNDFQKGDIAEGYSVSREKKESFPLTVTSAQKNPTAFYLCASSMSGLANYGYTFGSGTRLTVV.

This chain links TRBV9 with TRBJ2-1; 7 bases are a match to TRBD1. V lost 5 bases, J lost 5 bases, and 13 bases stayed unmatched. CDR3 length equals 16 residues. Germline V gene data show CDR1 as SGDLS and CDR2 as YYNGEE. This CDR3 reads CASSLITGVGHNEQFF. The CDR3 DNA sequence: TGTGCCAGCAGTCTAATTACAGGGGTAGGGCACAATGAGCAGTTCTTC.

The V call is TRBV7-3, the J call TRBJ2-3; a possible D gene is TRBD2 (5 bases). The CDR3 is made up of 14 amino acids. V was pared by 0 bases and J by 4 bases, with 8 bases between. The germline V gene encodes CDR1 SGHTA and CDR2 FQGTGA. CDR3 region: CASSLTVRADTQYF. In DNA, the CDR3 is TGTGCCAGCAGCTTAACGGTGCGGGCAGATACGCAGTATTTT.

This chain uses TRBV19 with TRBJ2-3; 8 bases are shared with TRBD2. V shed 1 base, J shed 4 bases, and the junction held 4 bases outside the gene matches. Germline values: CDR1 LNHDA, CDR2 SQIVND (reference sequence). The CDR3 is 15 amino acids. The CDR3 spells CASSIAGGPADTQYF. DNA of the CDR3: TGTGCCAGTAGTATAGCGGGGGGGCCCGCAGATACGCAGTATTTT.